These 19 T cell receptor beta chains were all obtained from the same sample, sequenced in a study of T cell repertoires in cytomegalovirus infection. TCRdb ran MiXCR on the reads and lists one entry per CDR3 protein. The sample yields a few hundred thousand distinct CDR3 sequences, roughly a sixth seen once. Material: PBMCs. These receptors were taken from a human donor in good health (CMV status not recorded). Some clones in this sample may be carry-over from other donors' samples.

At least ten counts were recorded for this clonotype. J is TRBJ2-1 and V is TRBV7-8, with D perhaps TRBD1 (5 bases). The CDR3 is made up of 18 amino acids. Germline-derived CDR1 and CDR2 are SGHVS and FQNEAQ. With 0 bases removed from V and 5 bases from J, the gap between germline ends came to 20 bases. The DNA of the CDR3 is TGTGCCAGCAGCTTAGCGGTTGGCAGGGCGTATGATGACAATGAGCAGTTCTTC. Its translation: CASSLAVGRAYDDNEQFF.

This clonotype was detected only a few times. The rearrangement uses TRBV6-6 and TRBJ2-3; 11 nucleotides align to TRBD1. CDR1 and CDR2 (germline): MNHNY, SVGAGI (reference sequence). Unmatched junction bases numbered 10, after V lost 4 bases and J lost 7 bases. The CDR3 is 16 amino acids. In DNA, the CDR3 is TGTGCCAGCAGTTCTAGCGGGACAGGGGGTCCATATACGCAGTATTTT. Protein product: CASSSSGTGGPYTQYF.

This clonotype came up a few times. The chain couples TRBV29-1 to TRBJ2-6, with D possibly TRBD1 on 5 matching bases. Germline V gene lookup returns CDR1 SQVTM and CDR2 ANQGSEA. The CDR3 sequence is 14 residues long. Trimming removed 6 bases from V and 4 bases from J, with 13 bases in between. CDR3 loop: CSVDTGTGANVLTF. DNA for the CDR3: TGCAGCGTCGACACAGGTACCGGGGCCAACGTCCTGACTTTC.

This CDR3 is CASGFGGTGSYNEQFF. The DNA of the CDR3 is TGTGCTAGTGGTTTCGGCGGGACAGGTTCCTACAATGAGCAGTTCTTC. The chain couples TRBV12-5 to TRBJ2-1; 8 bases align to TRBD1. The CDR3 contains 16 residues. The ends lost 3 bases at V and 1 base at J; junction bases unmatched: 5. Germline lookup yields CDR1 LGHNT and CDR2 FRNRAP.

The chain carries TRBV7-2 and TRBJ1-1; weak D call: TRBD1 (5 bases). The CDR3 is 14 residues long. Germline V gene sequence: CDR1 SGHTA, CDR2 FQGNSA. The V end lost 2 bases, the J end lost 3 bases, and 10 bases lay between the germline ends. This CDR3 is CASSLQGLHTEAFF. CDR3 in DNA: TGTGCCAGCAGCTTACAGGGTTTGCACACTGAAGCTTTCTTT.

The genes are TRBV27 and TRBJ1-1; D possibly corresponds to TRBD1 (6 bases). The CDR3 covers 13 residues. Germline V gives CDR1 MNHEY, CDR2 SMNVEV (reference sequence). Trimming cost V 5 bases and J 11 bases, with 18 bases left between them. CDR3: CASSQDTERGAFF. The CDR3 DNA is TGTGCCAGCAGTCAGGACACGGAGAGGGGGGCTTTCTTT.

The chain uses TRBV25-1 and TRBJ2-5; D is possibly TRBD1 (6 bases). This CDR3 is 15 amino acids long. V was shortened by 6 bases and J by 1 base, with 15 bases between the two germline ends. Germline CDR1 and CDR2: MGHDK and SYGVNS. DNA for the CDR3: TGTGCCAGCAGAGCGAGTGACAGGTTCCAAGAGACCCAGTACTTC. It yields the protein CASRASDRFQETQYF.

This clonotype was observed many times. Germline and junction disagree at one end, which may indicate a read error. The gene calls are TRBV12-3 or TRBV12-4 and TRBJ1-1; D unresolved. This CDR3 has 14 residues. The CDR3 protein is CASSLGRLNTEAFF. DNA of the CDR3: TGTGCCAGCAGCTTAGGCAGGTTGAACACTGAAGCTTTCTTT.

CDR3 in DNA: TGTGCCAGCAGCATCGGGCCAACCTACGAGCAGTACTTC. It codes for CASSIGPTYEQYF. This chain joins TRBV7-9 and TRBJ2-7; no firm D call. Looked up from germline, CDR1 is SEHNR and CDR2 is FQNEAQ (reference sequence). V lost 5 bases, J lost 2 bases, and 10 bases lay in between. The CDR3 is 13 residues long.

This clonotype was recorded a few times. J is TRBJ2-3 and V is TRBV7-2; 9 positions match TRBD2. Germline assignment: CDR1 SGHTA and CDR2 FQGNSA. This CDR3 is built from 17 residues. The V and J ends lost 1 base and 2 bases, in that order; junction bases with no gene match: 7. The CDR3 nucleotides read TGTGCCAGCAGCTTAGATGGGCTAGCGGGGATCACAGATACGCAGTATTTT. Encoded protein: CASSLDGLAGITDTQYF.

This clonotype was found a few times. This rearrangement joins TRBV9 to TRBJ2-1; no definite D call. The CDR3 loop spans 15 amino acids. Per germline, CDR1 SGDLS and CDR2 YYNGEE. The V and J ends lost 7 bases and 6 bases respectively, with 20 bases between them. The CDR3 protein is CASADGVSLVNEQFF. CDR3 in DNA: TGTGCCAGCGCTGATGGGGTATCTTTAGTCAATGAGCAGTTCTTC.

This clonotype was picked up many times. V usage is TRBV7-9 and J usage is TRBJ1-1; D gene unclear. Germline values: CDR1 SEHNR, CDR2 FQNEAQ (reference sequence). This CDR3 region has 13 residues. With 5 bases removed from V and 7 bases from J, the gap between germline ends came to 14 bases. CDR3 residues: CASSPMGFIEAFF. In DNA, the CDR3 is TGTGCCAGCAGCCCTATGGGGTTCATTGAAGCTTTCTTT.

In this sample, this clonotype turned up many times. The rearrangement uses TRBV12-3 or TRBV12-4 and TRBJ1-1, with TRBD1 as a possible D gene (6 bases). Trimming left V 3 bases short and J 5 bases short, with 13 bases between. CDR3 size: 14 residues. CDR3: CASSFRGGATEAFF. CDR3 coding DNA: TGTGCCAGCAGTTTCAGGGGAGGGGCGACTGAAGCTTTCTTT.

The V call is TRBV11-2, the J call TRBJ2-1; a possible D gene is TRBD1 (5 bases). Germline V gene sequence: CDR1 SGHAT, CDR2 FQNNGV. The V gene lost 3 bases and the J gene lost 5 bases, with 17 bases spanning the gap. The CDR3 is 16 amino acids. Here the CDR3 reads CASSLKWTTQDNEQFF. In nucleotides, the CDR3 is TGTGCCAGCAGCTTGAAGTGGACAACTCAGGACAATGAGCAGTTCTTC.

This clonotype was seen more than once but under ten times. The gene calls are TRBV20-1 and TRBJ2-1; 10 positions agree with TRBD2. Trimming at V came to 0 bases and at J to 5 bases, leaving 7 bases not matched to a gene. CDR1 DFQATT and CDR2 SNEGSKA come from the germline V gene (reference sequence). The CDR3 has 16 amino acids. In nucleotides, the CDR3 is TGCAGTGCTAGAGATCGTACTAGCGGGGCCCACAATGAGCAGTTCTTC. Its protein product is CSARDRTSGAHNEQFF.

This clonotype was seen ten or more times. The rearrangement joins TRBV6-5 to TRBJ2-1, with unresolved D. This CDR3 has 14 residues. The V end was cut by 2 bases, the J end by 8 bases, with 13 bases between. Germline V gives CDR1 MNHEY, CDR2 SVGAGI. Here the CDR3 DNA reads TGTGCCAGCAGTTACGGCAGCTCGAAGGATGAGCAGTTCTTC. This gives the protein CASSYGSSKDEQFF.

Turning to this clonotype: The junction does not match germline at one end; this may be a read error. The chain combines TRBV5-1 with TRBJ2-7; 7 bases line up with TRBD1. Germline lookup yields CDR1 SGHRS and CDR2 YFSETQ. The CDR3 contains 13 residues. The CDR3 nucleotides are TGCGCCAGCTCAGCTCAGGGGGTCTACGAGCAGTCCTTC. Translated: CASSAQGVYEQSF.

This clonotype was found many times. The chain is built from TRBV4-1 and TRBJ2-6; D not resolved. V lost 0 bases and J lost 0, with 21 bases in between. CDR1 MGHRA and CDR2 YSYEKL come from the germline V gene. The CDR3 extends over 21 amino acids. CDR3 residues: CASSQDWVGFSSLSGANVLTF. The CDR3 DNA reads TGCGCCAGCAGCCAAGATTGGGTAGGATTCAGTTCCCTCTCTGGGGCCAACGTCCTGACTTTC.

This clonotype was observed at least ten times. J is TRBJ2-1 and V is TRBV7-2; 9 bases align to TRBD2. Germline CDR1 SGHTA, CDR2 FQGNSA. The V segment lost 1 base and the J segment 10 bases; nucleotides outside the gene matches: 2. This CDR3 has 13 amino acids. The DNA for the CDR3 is TGTGCCAGCAGCTTAGGGACTAGCGACGAGCAGTTCTTC. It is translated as CASSLGTSDEQFF.